This T cell receptor beta chain was recovered during a study of regulatory T cells in long-lasting Graves disease. Arm-PCR with iRepertoire HTBI primers amplified the CDR3 regions for these TCR beta libraries. MiXCR, applied by TCRdb to the multiplex PCR reads, yields one record per CDR3 protein. The sample records hundreds of thousands of distinct CDR3 sequences, 15% to 20% being singletons. This clonotype has ten or more counts. The antigen is not known. The time point is: persistent/refractory GD, antithyroid drugs over 5 years with positive TRAb. The TCR library used RNA extracted from PBMCs. Approximately 9.6 milliliters of peripheral blood were drawn into EDTA tubes. The study's findings and limits: Persistent Graves' disease cases displayed lower TCR diversity than newly diagnosed ones. New patients shared 970 or so public clonotypes, and persistent patients shared more, with fewer than 3,500.

The CDR3 extends over 18 amino acids. Germline lookup yields CDR1 SNHLY and CDR2 FYNNEI. V shed 2 bases and J 3 bases; nucleotides not matched to a gene: 10. The sequence was obtained from a female donor with Graves disease. Sequenced material: peripheral blood mononuclear cells (PBMCs), taken when the disease was refractory, from a patient treated with antithyroid drugs. The rearrangement uses TRBV2 and TRBJ2-4; 10 nucleotides match TRBD2. The CDR3, as DNA: TGTGCCAGCAGTGAAAGGCTAGCGGGAGAGGCCGGCAAAAACATTCAGTACTTC. This sequence encodes CASSERLAGEAGKNIQYF.